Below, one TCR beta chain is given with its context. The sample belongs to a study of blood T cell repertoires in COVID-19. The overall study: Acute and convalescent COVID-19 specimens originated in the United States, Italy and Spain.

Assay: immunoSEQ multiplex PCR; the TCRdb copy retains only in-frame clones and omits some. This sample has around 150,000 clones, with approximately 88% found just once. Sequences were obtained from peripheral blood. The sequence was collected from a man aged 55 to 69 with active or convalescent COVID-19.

The CDR3 region has the DNA TGTGCCAGCAGCTTTGGGGGGGGCGAAGAAAAACTGTTTTTT. The encoded protein is CASSFGGGEEKLFF. The J gene is TRBJ1-4, the V gene TRBV7-8, with a weak D call TRBD1 (6 bases). The length of the CDR3 is 14 residues. From germline, CDR1 is SGHVS and CDR2 FQNEAQ. The V gene lost 3 bases and the J gene lost 8 bases, with 13 bases spanning the gap.